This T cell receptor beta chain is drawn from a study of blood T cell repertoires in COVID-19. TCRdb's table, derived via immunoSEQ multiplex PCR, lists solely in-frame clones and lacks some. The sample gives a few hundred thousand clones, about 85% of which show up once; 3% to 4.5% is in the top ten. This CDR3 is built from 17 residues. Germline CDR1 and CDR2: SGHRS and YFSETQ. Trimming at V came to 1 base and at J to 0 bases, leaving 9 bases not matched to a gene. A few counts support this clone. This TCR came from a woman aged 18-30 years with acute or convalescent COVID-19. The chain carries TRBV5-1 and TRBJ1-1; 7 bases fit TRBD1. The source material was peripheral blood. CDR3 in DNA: TGCGCCAGCAGCTTGAAGTCAGGGGGTTCGGTGAACACTGAAGCTTTCTTT. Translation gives CASSLKSGGSVNTEAFF.